This T cell receptor (beta chain) was found in a study of blood T cell repertoires in COVID-19. Study in general: Samples of COVID-19 (acute and convalescent) were obtained from the United States, Italy and Spain. Sample material is recorded as cDNA or gDNA derived from T cells, B-cell-depleted T cells, or PBMCs.

V was clipped by 4 bases and J by 3 bases, with 14 bases between them. The CDR3 runs 15 residues. Germline V CDR1 and CDR2: MNHEY, SMNVEV (reference sequence). Here immunoSEQ multiplex PCR was the method, and the copy in TCRdb shows in-frame clones only, minus some. The sample lists around 200,000 clones, 88% seen once, with around 1.7% in the top ten. The sample taken for sequencing was peripheral blood. The origin of this receptor is a young man with active or convalescent COVID-19. V usage is TRBV27 and J usage is TRBJ2-3, with D unresolved. CDR3 region: CASSSPRGATDTQYF. The CDR3 region has the DNA TGTGCCAGCAGTTCCCCGAGAGGCGCGACAGATACGCAGTATTTT.